The T cell receptor beta chain described here comes from a study of T cells after somatic rescue of genetic block. Using immunoSEQ multiplex PCR, the repertoire was profiled, and TCRdb retains in-frame clones only, with some absent. The sample holds some 74,000 clones, just over 90% seen once. The sequencing input was peripheral blood mononuclear cells (PBMCs). The receptor was isolated from a man aged 25 to 40.

The CDR3 coding sequence is TGTGCCAGCAGTTTCCCAACAGGGTATCATAGTTACGAGCAGTACTTC. It specifies CASSFPTGYHSYEQYF. The chain has TRBV28 and TRBJ2-7; a weak D match, TRBD1 (6 bases). Trimming removed 3 bases at V and 4 bases at J, with 19 bases between. CDR1 is MDHEN and CDR2 is SYDVKM in the germline V gene. The CDR3 totals 16 residues.